The next 19 T cell receptor beta chains were all read from a single sample in a study of metastatic and nonmetastatic thyroid tumors. Each patient came to thyroid surgery without any prior treatment (of any kind). TCRdb used MiXCR to call clones anew from the PCR reads. The profile shows around 12,000 clones, around 41% of them singletons. Sequencing was carried out using tumor tissue. The receptors derive from a female donor with papillary thyroid cancer or a benign thyroid nodule (not recorded which). Some clones in this sample may be carry-over from other donors' samples.

The gene calls are TRBV14 and TRBJ2-5; 8 nucleotides agree with TRBD1. The ends lost 1 base at V and 13 bases at J; junction bases unmatched: 8. The germline CDR1 and CDR2 sequences are SGHDN and FVKESK. The CDR3 runs to 13 residues. The CDR3 is CASSQARQGRMYF. Written as DNA, the CDR3 is TGTGCCAGCAGCCAAGCCCGACAGGGGAGGATGTACTTC.

This clone is termed large. The rearrangement joins TRBV6-1 to TRBJ1-5; no clear D. V dropped 4 bases and J dropped 3 bases, with 13 bases sitting between them. The CDR3 runs to 15 residues. CDR1 MNHNS and CDR2 SASEGT come from the germline V gene. In DNA form, the CDR3 reads TGTGCCAGCAGTGGGGGATCAGTTCCCAATCAGCCCCAGCATTTT. Translation gives CASSGGSVPNQPQHF.

CDR3 sequence (DNA): TGTGCCAGCAGTCCCCCCCACAGCGGGAGTCCCAATGAGCAGTTCTTC. Protein product: CASSPPHSGSPNEQFF. The V call is TRBV6-1, the J call TRBJ2-5; 8 bases fit TRBD2. TRBJ2-1 matches the DNA end more closely, so the J call is doubtful. Germline CDR1 is MNHNS and CDR2 is SASEGT. The CDR3 covers 16 residues.

V gene TRBV7-2 combines with J gene TRBJ2-1, with D tentatively TRBD1 or TRBD2 (6 bases each). The V and J ends lost 7 bases and 1 base respectively, with 11 bases between them. Germline V gene lookup returns CDR1 SGHTA and CDR2 FQGNSA. The CDR3 has 14 residues. CDR3 protein: CASTKGGSYNEQFF. The CDR3 bases are TGTGCCAGCACGAAGGGGGGTTCCTACAATGAGCAGTTCTTC.

The chain joins TRBV5-1 to TRBJ2-7; 9 nucleotides align to TRBD1. CDR1 and CDR2 (germline): SGHRS, YFSETQ. Losses at the gene ends were 4 bases for V and 5 bases for J; bases not matched to a gene: 7. CDR3 size: 14 residues. The DNA of the CDR3 is TGCGCCAGCAGCCCACGGACAGGGGCCGACGAGCAGTACTTC. Its translation is CASSPRTGADEQYF.

The CDR3 region is CASSPRDTGELFF. In nucleotides, the CDR3 is TGTGCCAGCAGCCCCCGGGACACCGGGGAGCTGTTTTTT. The chain joins TRBV6-2 or TRBV6-3 to TRBJ2-2; D gene uncertain. This CDR3 has 13 amino acids. Per the germline V gene, CDR1 is MNHEY and CDR2 is SVGEGT. The ends were cut back, 6 bases at V and 3 bases at J, with 8 bases in the middle.

The rearrangement links TRBV6-5 to TRBJ1-2, with unresolved D. V lost 2 bases and J lost 5, with 12 bases in between. The CDR3 sequence is 14 residues long. The germline V gene encodes CDR1 MNHEY and CDR2 SVGAGI. The CDR3 DNA is TGTGCCAGCAGTTACATCGGGAATAAGTATGGCTACACCTTC. As protein: CASSYIGNKYGYTF.

The CDR3 sequence is CASTQGDQPQHF. The CDR3 DNA sequence: TGTGCCAGCACTCAAGGGGATCAGCCCCAGCATTTT. The chain joins TRBV2 to TRBJ1-5; tentatively, D is TRBD1 (5 bases). The V gene lost 7 bases and the J gene lost 5 bases, with 9 bases spanning the gap. Germline CDR1 is SNHLY and CDR2 is FYNNEI. This CDR3 has 12 amino acids.

This chain connects TRBV11-2 to TRBJ2-1; 8 nucleotides agree with TRBD2. CDR1 and CDR2 from the germline V gene are SGHAT and FQNNGV. The CDR3 has 16 amino acids. The junction had 5 bases not matched to a gene; V was cut back by 4 bases and J by 0 bases. The CDR3 DNA reads as TGTGCCAGCAGCTCGACTAGCGAAAGCTCCTACAATGAGCAGTTCTTC. Its translation is CASSSTSESSYNEQFF.

V is TRBV10-3 and J is TRBJ2-3; the match to TRBD2 covers 11 bases. Trimming removed 6 bases from V and 6 bases from J; junction bases left unmatched: 5. CDR1 and CDR2 from the germline V gene are ENHRY and SYGVKD. This CDR3 contains 14 residues. CDR3 nucleotides: TGTGCCATCAGCGTAGCGGGGGGGATGGATACGCAGTATTTT. Protein sequence: CAISVAGGMDTQYF.

This clone was seen a handful of times. This chain joins TRBV19 and TRBJ2-7; no reliable D call. Germline V gene data show CDR1 as LNHDA and CDR2 as SQIVND (reference sequence). V shed 3 bases and J shed 3 bases, with 9 bases lying between them. There are 13 residues in the CDR3. The DNA for the CDR3 is TGTGCCAGTAGTATGACTGTGCTCTACGAGCAGTACTTC. Protein sequence: CASSMTVLYEQYF. The full variable domain, with the rest looked up from reference TRBV19 and TRBJ2-7, is DGGITQSPKYLFRKEGQNVTLSCEQNLNHDAMYWYRQDPGQGLRLIYYSQIVNDFQKGDIAEGYSVSREKKESFPLTVTSAQKNPTAFYLCASSMTVLYEQYFGPGTRLTVT.

To note about this clone: One end of the junction varies from germline; a read error may be responsible. The CDR3 nucleotides are TGTGCAAGCAGCTTCCTAGGCGAGCAGTACTTC. Protein product: CASSFLGEQYF. V is TRBV7-9 and J is TRBJ2-7; D gene uncertain. Germline-derived CDR1 and CDR2 are SEHNR and FQNEAQ (reference sequence). The CDR3 sequence is 11 residues long. Supplemented by reference TRBV7-9 and TRBJ2-7, the full variable domain reads DTGVSQNPRHKITKRGQNVTFRCDPISEHNRLYWYRQTLGQGPEFLTYFQNEAQLEKSRLLSDRFSAERPKGSFSTLEIQRTEQGDSAMYLCASSFLGEQYFGPGTRLTVT.

This rearrangement joins TRBV9 to TRBJ2-6, with D possibly TRBD2 on 5 matching bases. V lost 3 bases and J 3 bases, leaving 10 bases between the germline ends. The CDR3 sequence is 15 residues long. CDR1 is SGDLS, CDR2 YYNGEE, per germline. The CDR3 DNA follows: TGTGCCAGCAGCGGTCTAGCTCGTGGGGCCAACGTCCTGACTTTC. Translated, it gives CASSGLARGANVLTF.

The sample holds a few counts of this clone. The chain joins TRBV6-5 to TRBJ2-2; D possibly corresponds to TRBD2 (6 bases). V dropped 0 bases and J dropped 7 bases, with 9 bases sitting between them. The CDR3 covers 14 residues. The germline CDR1 and CDR2 sequences are MNHEY and SVGAGI. The CDR3 reads CASSYSLGGGELFF. As DNA, the CDR3 is TGTGCCAGCAGTTACTCGTTGGGAGGCGGGGAGCTGTTTTTT.

CDR3: CASSYSTGNYGYTF. The CDR3 coding sequence is TGTGCCAGCAGTTACTCGACGGGGAACTATGGCTACACCTTC. The chain links TRBV6-5 to TRBJ1-2; D is undetermined. The CDR3 has 14 amino acids. The ends were cut back, 0 bases at V and 2 bases at J, with 7 bases in the middle. The germline V gene has CDR1 MNHEY and CDR2 SVGAGI.

J is TRBJ2-1 and V is TRBV6-1; D unresolved. Germline CDR1 MNHNS, CDR2 SASEGT. The germline V and J ends were trimmed by 6 bases and 6 bases, with 15 bases remaining between them. The CDR3 consists of 14 residues. The DNA of the CDR3 is TGTGCCAGCAGCCTACAAGATGGGCTCAATGAGCAGTTCTTC. Amino acid sequence: CASSLQDGLNEQFF.

The V and J genes are TRBV10-3 and TRBJ2-1; possible D gene TRBD1, 5 bases. Germline lookup yields CDR1 ENHRY and CDR2 SYGVKD. The V and J ends lost 3 bases and 0 bases respectively, with 9 bases between them. CDR3 size: 15 residues. CDR3 sequence reads: CAISDRAGSYNEQFF. The CDR3, as DNA: TGTGCCATCAGTGACAGGGCCGGCTCCTACAATGAGCAGTTCTTC.

The rearrangement uses TRBV6-2 or TRBV6-3 and TRBJ2-3, with D perhaps TRBD2 (5 bases). This CDR3 has 15 amino acids. Germline values: CDR1 MNHEY, CDR2 SVGEGT. Trimming removed 0 bases from V and 2 bases from J, with 9 bases in between. In DNA form, the CDR3 reads TGTGCCAGCAGTTACTCGGCGAGGGACACAGATACGCAGTATTTT. It is translated as CASSYSARDTDTQYF.

J is TRBJ2-7 and V is TRBV27, with 10 bases lining up with TRBD1. The germline CDR1 and CDR2 sequences are MNHEY and SMNVEV (reference sequence). The CDR3 contains 16 residues. The V and J ends lost 3 bases and 7 bases, in that order; junction bases with no gene match: 12. This chain's CDR3 is CASSFNRQGAWEEQYF. CDR3 nucleotide sequence: TGTGCCAGCAGTTTCAACAGACAGGGGGCTTGGGAAGAGCAGTACTTC.